A selection of T cell receptor beta chains follows, all from one sample in a study of cytomegalovirus exposure and HLA in healthy donors. Assay: immunoSEQ multiplex PCR; the TCRdb copy retains only in-frame clones and omits some. The table lists approximately 120,000 clones, around three quarters of them singletons. What was sequenced was PBMCs. All receptors come from a female donor in good health and CMV-seronegative. Both conserved end residues are part of each CDR3. The order of the fields is V gene, D gene, clone size, J gene, CDR3 protein, CDR3 DNA. A D gene is named only where the DNA matches it firmly. Clone size is not always given. Where it is, it says once, few, many or a class for expanded clones.

v_call: TRBV4-2; d_call: NA; clone_size: NA; j_call: TRBJ2-7; cdr3_aa: CASSQDRAGASYEQYF; cdr3_nt: TGTGCCAGCAGCCAAGATCGGGCGGGGGCCTCCTACGAGCAGTACTTC
v_call: TRBV25-1; d_call: NA; clone_size: NA; j_call: TRBJ1-3; cdr3_aa: CASRGNTIYF; cdr3_nt: TGTGCCAGTCGGGGAAACACCATATATTTT
v_call: TRBV2; d_call: TRBD1; clone_size: once; j_call: TRBJ2-1; cdr3_aa: CASSDQGQGFGEQFF; cdr3_nt: TGTGCCAGCAGTGATCAGGGACAGGGATTTGGTGAGCAGTTCTTC
v_call: TRBV11-2; d_call: NA; clone_size: NA; j_call: TRBJ1-1; cdr3_aa: CASSLGAMNTEAFF; cdr3_nt: TGTGCCAGCAGCTTAGGAGCTATGAACACTGAAGCTTTCTTT
v_call: TRBV15; d_call: TRBD1; clone_size: NA; j_call: TRBJ2-1; cdr3_aa: CATSRDRGQGNEQFF; cdr3_nt: TGTGCCACCAGCAGAGACAGGGGGCAGGGAAATGAGCAGTTCTTC
v_call: TRBV6-1; d_call: NA; clone_size: NA; j_call: TRBJ2-7; cdr3_aa: CASSEGGQGPYEQYF; cdr3_nt: TGTGCCAGCAGTGAAGGCGGTCAGGGGCCCTACGAGCAGTACTTC
v_call: TRBV9; d_call: TRBD1; clone_size: NA; j_call: TRBJ2-1; cdr3_aa: CASSALGGPYNEQFF; cdr3_nt: TGTGCCAGCAGCGCGCTAGGGGGCCCTTACAATGAGCAGTTCTTC
v_call: TRBV9; d_call: NA; clone_size: NA; j_call: TRBJ1-3; cdr3_aa: CASSVWVAGAGNTIYF; cdr3_nt: TGTGCCAGCAGCGTATGGGTGGCCGGAGCTGGAAACACCATATATTTT
v_call: TRBV6-6; d_call: NA; clone_size: NA; j_call: TRBJ2-7; cdr3_aa: CASSYRTRDEQYF; cdr3_nt: TGTGCCAGCAGTTACCGGACTCGGGACGAGCAGTACTTC
v_call: TRBV5-1; d_call: NA; clone_size: NA; j_call: TRBJ2-1; cdr3_aa: CASSLALSTGSEQFF; cdr3_nt: TGCGCCAGCAGCTTGGCCCTTTCAACAGGGAGTGAGCAGTTCTTC
v_call: TRBV21-1; d_call: NA; clone_size: once; j_call: TRBJ1-2; cdr3_aa: CASSKVWGDGYGYTF; cdr3_nt: TGTGCCAGCAGCAAAGTTTGGGGAGACGGCTATGGCTACACCTTC
v_call: TRBV30; d_call: NA; clone_size: NA; j_call: TRBJ2-2; cdr3_aa: CAWGGEDTGELFF; cdr3_nt: TGTGCCTGGGGGGGCGAGGACACCGGGGAGCTGTTTTTT
v_call: TRBV27; d_call: NA; clone_size: NA; j_call: TRBJ2-2; cdr3_aa: CASSLLPPRELFF; cdr3_nt: TGTGCCAGCAGTTTACTCCCGCCTAGGGAGCTGTTTTTT
v_call: TRBV6-1; d_call: NA; clone_size: once; j_call: TRBJ2-1; cdr3_aa: CASSDEGPSYNEQFF; cdr3_nt: TGTGCCAGCAGTGACGAGGGCCCATCCTACAATGAGCAGTTCTTC
v_call: TRBV7-8; d_call: TRBD2; clone_size: NA; j_call: TRBJ2-1; cdr3_aa: CASSLYGGATGDNEQFF; cdr3_nt: TGTGCCAGCAGCTTATACGGGGGGGCCACCGGGGACAATGAGCAGTTCTTC
v_call: TRBV11-2; d_call: TRBD1; clone_size: NA; j_call: TRBJ1-2; cdr3_aa: CASSARPGQGSYGYTF; cdr3_nt: TGTGCCAGCAGCGCCCGTCCGGGACAGGGCTCTTATGGCTACACCTTC
v_call: TRBV7-9; d_call: NA; clone_size: NA; j_call: TRBJ1-2; cdr3_aa: CASSRTDYGYTF; cdr3_nt: TGTGCCAGCAGCCGGACAGACTATGGCTACACCTTC
v_call: TRBV5-1; d_call: TRBD2; clone_size: few; j_call: TRBJ2-7; cdr3_aa: CASSLGGGYEQYF; cdr3_nt: TGCGCCAGCAGCTTGGGCGGGGGCTACGAGCAGTACTTC
v_call: TRBV2; d_call: NA; clone_size: NA; j_call: TRBJ2-7; cdr3_aa: CASNQGPEQYF; cdr3_nt: TGTGCCAGCAATCAGGGTCCCGAGCAGTACTTC
v_call: TRBV5-6; d_call: TRBD1; clone_size: NA; j_call: TRBJ1-1; cdr3_aa: CASSLGGRGPAFF; cdr3_nt: TGTGCCAGCAGCTTGGGGGGTAGGGGGCCAGCTTTCTTT
v_call: TRBV5-4; d_call: TRBD2; clone_size: NA; j_call: TRBJ2-3; cdr3_aa: CASSARTSGADTQYF; cdr3_nt: TGTGCCAGCAGCGCAAGGACTAGCGGGGCAGATACGCAGTATTTT
v_call: TRBV7-9; d_call: NA; clone_size: NA; j_call: TRBJ2-3; cdr3_aa: CASSAVERATDTQYF; cdr3_nt: TGTGCCAGCAGCGCCGTTGAGAGGGCCACAGATACGCAGTATTTT
v_call: TRBV5-4; d_call: TRBD1; clone_size: NA; j_call: TRBJ2-2; cdr3_aa: CASSGDRAGELFF; cdr3_nt: TGTGCCAGCAGCGGGGACAGGGCCGGGGAGCTGTTTTTT
v_call: TRBV5-1; d_call: TRBD1; clone_size: NA; j_call: TRBJ1-4; cdr3_aa: CASSLEGQSNEKLFF; cdr3_nt: TGCGCCAGCAGCTTGGAGGGACAGAGTAATGAAAAACTGTTTTTT
v_call: TRBV10-3; d_call: NA; clone_size: NA; j_call: TRBJ2-5; cdr3_aa: CAISESEAQYF; cdr3_nt: TGTGCCATCAGTGAGTCGGAGGCCCAGTACTTC
v_call: TRBV5-1; d_call: NA; clone_size: few; j_call: TRBJ2-2; cdr3_aa: CASSLGAGVNTGELFF; cdr3_nt: TGCGCCAGCAGCTTGGGGGCCGGGGTTAACACCGGGGAGCTGTTTTTT
v_call: TRBV10-2; d_call: TRBD2; clone_size: NA; j_call: TRBJ2-1; cdr3_aa: CASTNPGLAGGPEQFF; cdr3_nt: TGCGCCAGCACAAACCCCGGACTAGCGGGGGGGCCTGAGCAGTTCTTC
v_call: TRBV2; d_call: TRBD2; clone_size: NA; j_call: TRBJ2-5; cdr3_aa: CASSEGGSGGVVETQYF; cdr3_nt: TGTGCCAGCAGTGAAGGGGGTAGCGGGGGGGTCGTAGAGACCCAGTACTTC
v_call: TRBV27; d_call: NA; clone_size: NA; j_call: TRBJ2-2; cdr3_aa: CASSLVRGGELFF; cdr3_nt: TGTGCCAGCAGTTTAGTTCGGGGCGGGGAGCTGTTTTTT
v_call: TRBV2; d_call: NA; clone_size: NA; j_call: TRBJ2-2; cdr3_aa: CASREGTGELFF; cdr3_nt: TGTGCCAGCAGGGAGGGGACCGGGGAGCTGTTTTTT
v_call: TRBV7-2; d_call: TRBD2; clone_size: NA; j_call: TRBJ2-7; cdr3_aa: CASSLAPSGDSYEQYF; cdr3_nt: TGTGCCAGCAGCTTAGCGCCTAGCGGGGACTCCTACGAGCAGTACTTC
v_call: TRBV5-6; d_call: NA; clone_size: NA; j_call: TRBJ1-4; cdr3_aa: CASSPPLGGRRNEKLFF; cdr3_nt: TGTGCCAGCAGCCCCCCCCTGGGCGGGCGACGAAATGAAAAACTGTTTTTT
v_call: TRBV19; d_call: NA; clone_size: once; j_call: TRBJ1-5; cdr3_aa: CASSEQGYSNQPQHF; cdr3_nt: TGTGCCAGTAGTGAGCAGGGATATAGCAATCAGCCCCAGCATTTT
v_call: TRBV12-5; d_call: TRBD1; clone_size: NA; j_call: TRBJ1-6; cdr3_aa: CASGLGQGDSPLHF; cdr3_nt: TGTGCTAGTGGCTTGGGACAGGGGGATTCACCCCTCCACTTT
v_call: TRBV15; d_call: TRBD2; clone_size: NA; j_call: TRBJ2-4; cdr3_aa: CATSSKRLAGQNIQYF; cdr3_nt: TGTGCCACCAGCAGTAAAAGACTAGCGGGGCAAAACATTCAGTACTTC
v_call: TRBV2; d_call: NA; clone_size: NA; j_call: TRBJ2-2; cdr3_aa: CASSETGNTGELFF; cdr3_nt: TGTGCCAGCAGTGAAACAGGGAACACCGGGGAGCTGTTTTTT
v_call: TRBV19; d_call: TRBD2; clone_size: once; j_call: TRBJ2-3; cdr3_aa: CASSFRTSGSTDTQYF; cdr3_nt: TGTGCCAGTAGTTTCCGGACTAGCGGCAGCACAGATACGCAGTATTTT
v_call: TRBV20-1; d_call: NA; clone_size: NA; j_call: TRBJ1-1; cdr3_aa: CSARGQGHTFF; cdr3_nt: TGCAGTGCTAGAGGCCAGGGACATACTTTCTTT
v_call: TRBV10-2; d_call: NA; clone_size: NA; j_call: TRBJ1-1; cdr3_aa: CASSESGGLAEAFF; cdr3_nt: TGCGCCAGCAGTGAGTCGGGGGGGTTGGCTGAAGCTTTCTTT
v_call: TRBV19; d_call: NA; clone_size: NA; j_call: TRBJ1-5; cdr3_aa: CASLEGGGVNQPQHF; cdr3_nt: TGTGCCAGTCTCGAGGGGGGAGGGGTGAATCAGCCCCAGCATTTT
v_call: TRBV6-1; d_call: TRBD2; clone_size: NA; j_call: TRBJ2-3; cdr3_aa: CASSATTSGGTDTQYF; cdr3_nt: TGTGCCAGCAGTGCGACCACTAGCGGGGGCACAGATACGCAGTATTTT
v_call: TRBV4-1; d_call: NA; clone_size: few; j_call: TRBJ1-1; cdr3_aa: CASSHGIGQPLEAFF; cdr3_nt: TGCGCCAGCAGCCACGGCATCGGACAGCCACTTGAAGCTTTCTTT
v_call: TRBV15; d_call: NA; clone_size: NA; j_call: TRBJ2-7; cdr3_aa: CATSRAQGYEQYF; cdr3_nt: TGTGCCACCAGCAGAGCGCAGGGTTACGAGCAGTACTTC
v_call: TRBV11-1; d_call: TRBD1; clone_size: NA; j_call: TRBJ1-1; cdr3_aa: CASSRGTGGESFF; cdr3_nt: TGTGCCAGCAGCCGAGGGACAGGGGGCGAGTCTTTCTTT
v_call: TRBV7-2; d_call: NA; clone_size: NA; j_call: TRBJ2-1; cdr3_aa: CASSLVAGGQFF; cdr3_nt: TGTGCCAGCAGCTTAGTTGCCGGAGGGCAGTTCTTC
v_call: TRBV4-2; d_call: NA; clone_size: NA; j_call: TRBJ2-1; cdr3_aa: CASSLTTASSAANEQFF; cdr3_nt: TGTGCCAGCAGCCTCACTACAGCTAGCTCCGCCGCAAATGAGCAGTTCTTC
v_call: TRBV7-6; d_call: NA; clone_size: NA; j_call: TRBJ2-4; cdr3_aa: CASSLRDKDDIQYF; cdr3_nt: TGTGCCAGCAGCTTACGGGACAAGGACGACATTCAGTACTTC
v_call: TRBV6-5; d_call: NA; clone_size: NA; j_call: TRBJ1-2; cdr3_aa: CASSEGPDAYTF; cdr3_nt: TGTGCCAGCAGTGAGGGCCCCGATGCCTACACCTTC
v_call: TRBV6-4; d_call: TRBD2; clone_size: few; j_call: TRBJ2-1; cdr3_aa: CASSAVAGGYDEQFF; cdr3_nt: TGTGCCAGCAGTGCGGTAGCGGGGGGGTACGATGAGCAGTTCTTC
v_call: TRBV13; d_call: NA; clone_size: NA; j_call: TRBJ2-7; cdr3_aa: CASSSPLMRSEQYF; cdr3_nt: TGTGCCAGCAGCTCCCCATTAATGCGATCGGAGCAGTACTTC
v_call: TRBV7-9; d_call: NA; clone_size: NA; j_call: TRBJ2-5; cdr3_aa: CASSRTGQLGETQYF; cdr3_nt: TGTGCCAGCAGCAGAACCGGACAGTTGGGAGAGACCCAGTACTTC
v_call: TRBV5-1; d_call: NA; clone_size: once; j_call: TRBJ1-6; cdr3_aa: CASSLGGRDNSPLHF; cdr3_nt: TGCGCCAGCAGCTTAGGAGGGAGGGATAATTCACCCCTCCACTTT
v_call: TRBV6-1; d_call: NA; clone_size: NA; j_call: TRBJ2-7; cdr3_aa: CASSERASSYEQYF; cdr3_nt: TGTGCCAGCAGTGAACGTGCCAGCTCCTACGAGCAGTACTTC